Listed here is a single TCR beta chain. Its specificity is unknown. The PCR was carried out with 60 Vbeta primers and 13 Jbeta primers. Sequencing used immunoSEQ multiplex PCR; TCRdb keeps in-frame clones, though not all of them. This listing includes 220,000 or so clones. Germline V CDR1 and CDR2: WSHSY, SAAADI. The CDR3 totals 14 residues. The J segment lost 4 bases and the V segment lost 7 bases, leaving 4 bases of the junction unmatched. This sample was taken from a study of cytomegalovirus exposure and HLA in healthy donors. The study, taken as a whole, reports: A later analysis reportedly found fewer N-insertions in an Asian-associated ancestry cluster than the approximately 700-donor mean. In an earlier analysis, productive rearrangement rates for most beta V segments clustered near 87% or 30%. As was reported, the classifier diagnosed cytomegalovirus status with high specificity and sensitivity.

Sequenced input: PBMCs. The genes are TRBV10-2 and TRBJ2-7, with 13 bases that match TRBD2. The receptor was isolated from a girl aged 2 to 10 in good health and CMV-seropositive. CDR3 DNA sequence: TGCGCCAGCACCTGGACTAGCGGGAGTTACGAGCAGTACTTC. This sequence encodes CASTWTSGSYEQYF.